The 32 T cell receptor beta chains below come from one sample, sequenced in a study of PD-L1 blockade in urothelial cancer. The sample's time point: pretreatment peripheral blood. Sequencing used immunoSEQ multiplex PCR; TCRdb keeps in-frame clones, though not all of them. Of about 39,000 clones detected, approximately 91% appear once; the ten largest clones hold 10% to 12%. The sequences come from PBMCs, collected around atezolizumab (anti-PD-L1) treatment. The receptors shown here come from a woman aged 60-70 years with urothelial cancer.

The chain has TRBV28 and TRBJ2-1, with 8 nucleotides matching TRBD1. Germline CDR1 reads MDHEN; CDR2 reads SYDVKM. V lost 2 bases and J lost 6; bases outside the gene matches: 9. This CDR3 has 16 residues. CDR3 sequence (DNA): TGTGCCAGCAGTTTAATACAGGGGGTTATAGGCAATGAGCAGTTCTTC. It yields the protein CASSLIQGVIGNEQFF.

The chain has TRBV5-1 and TRBJ2-6, with D possibly TRBD1 on 6 matching bases. V shed 6 bases and J shed 0 bases, with 10 bases lying between them. Germline CDR1 is SGHRS and CDR2 is YFSETQ. The CDR3 sequence is 15 residues long. CDR3 in amino acids: CASTDSVSGANVLTF. For the CDR3, the DNA is TGCGCCAGCACGGACAGCGTCTCTGGGGCCAACGTCCTGACTTTC.

The table lists this clone with a count of one. The rearrangement joins TRBV4-1 to TRBJ1-1; TRBD1 aligns across 7 bases. Germline values: CDR1 MGHRA, CDR2 YSYEKL. The CDR3 has 11 residues. Losses at the gene ends were 6 bases for V and 6 bases for J; bases not matched to a gene: 1. This CDR3 is CASRQGPEAFF. CDR3 nucleotide sequence: TGCGCCAGCAGACAGGGGCCTGAAGCTTTCTTT.

The chain carries TRBV7-6 and TRBJ2-1; unclear D gene. Trimming left V 1 base short and J 11 bases short, with 9 bases between. This CDR3 has 12 residues. Per germline, CDR1 SGHVS and CDR2 FNYEAQ. The CDR3 coding sequence is TGTGCCAGCAGCTTAGGTTCGGGTAAGCAGTTCTTC. Protein sequence: CASSLGSGKQFF. Looking up the rest from reference TRBV7-6 and TRBJ2-1 gives the full variable domain: GAGVSQSPRYKVTKRGQDVALRCDPISGHVSLYWYRQALGQGPEFLTYFNYEAQQDKSGLPNDRFSAERPEGSISTLTIQRTEQRDSAMYRCASSLGSGKQFFGPGTRLTVL.

V is TRBV28 and J is TRBJ2-1; TRBD1 is a possible D gene (9 bases). This CDR3 contains 20 residues. Trimming left V 5 bases short and J 7 bases short, with 33 bases between. Germline CDR1 MDHEN, CDR2 SYDVKM. The CDR3 bases are TGTGCCAGCAGTGGGAGCGGGGGACAGGGTGTCGTGAGCGCTAGGAATGAGCAGTTCTTC. This sequence encodes CASSGSGGQGVVSARNEQFF.

The chain links TRBV6-6 to TRBJ2-1; 10 positions match TRBD1. Trimming at V came to 5 bases and at J to 6 bases, leaving 7 bases not matched to a gene. Germline V gene sequence: CDR1 MNHNY, CDR2 SVGAGI (reference sequence). This CDR3 has 15 amino acids. This chain's CDR3 is CASSQEGTGANEQFF. The CDR3 DNA reads as TGTGCCAGCAGTCAAGAAGGGACAGGGGCCAATGAGCAGTTCTTC.

A remark on this clone: One end of the junction is discordant with germline, which a read error may explain. The V gene is TRBV19, the J gene TRBJ2-1; TRBD2 matches 10 bases. CDR1 and CDR2 from the germline V gene are LNHDA and SQIVND (reference sequence). This CDR3 is built from 15 residues. CDR3 amino acids: CASSISGRAGNEQFF. CDR3 nucleotides: TGTGCGAGTAGTATCAGCGGGAGGGCTGGAAATGAGCAGTTCTTC.

The chain has TRBV27 and TRBJ1-5; D ambiguous. V lost 2 bases and J lost 4, with 6 bases in between. Germline-derived CDR1 and CDR2 are MNHEY and SMNVEV (reference sequence). The CDR3 is 13 amino acids. CDR3 amino acids: CASSLAVNQPQHF. CDR3 in DNA: TGTGCCAGCAGTTTAGCGGTAAATCAGCCCCAGCATTTT.

The V and J genes are TRBV9 and TRBJ2-5, with a possible D match to TRBD2 (6 bases). Trimming removed 0 bases at V and 1 base at J, with 16 bases between. Germline values: CDR1 SGDLS, CDR2 YYNGEE. The CDR3 has 17 residues. Written as DNA, the CDR3 is TGTGCCAGCAGCGTAGAGGCGGGGTTTAGACGCCAAGAGACCCAGTACTTC. Translated, it gives CASSVEAGFRRQETQYF.

The chain links TRBV6-1 to TRBJ2-5, with 11 bases that match TRBD1. The germline V gene has CDR1 MNHNS and CDR2 SASEGT. V shed 1 base and J 5 bases; nucleotides not matched to a gene: 6. The CDR3 is made up of 16 amino acids. CDR3 region: CASSEGGQGAWETQYF. As DNA, the CDR3 is TGTGCCAGCAGTGAAGGAGGACAGGGGGCATGGGAGACCCAGTACTTC.

This rearrangement joins TRBV7-9 to TRBJ2-3; 7 positions agree with TRBD1. Germline loops: CDR1 SEHNR, CDR2 FQNEAQ (reference sequence). The CDR3 loop spans 15 amino acids. After removal of 1 base from V and 7 bases from J, the junction contained 8 bases not matched to a gene. The chain's CDR3 is CASSLGSGTVHTQYF. In DNA form, the CDR3 reads TGTGCCAGCAGCTTAGGTTCCGGGACAGTCCATACGCAGTATTTT.

The chain combines TRBV28 with TRBJ1-1; TRBD1 agrees at 7 bases. Germline-derived CDR1 and CDR2 are MDHEN and SYDVKM. The CDR3 loop spans 13 amino acids. The trim removed 5 bases at V and 8 bases at J, leaving 8 bases unmatched. In nucleotides, the CDR3 is TGTGCCAGCAGTCCTGACAGGGACAGCGAAGCTTTCTTT. It yields the protein CASSPDRDSEAFF.

V is TRBV6-6 and J is TRBJ2-3, with 10 bases that match TRBD1. Trimming at V came to 2 bases and at J to 2 bases, leaving 4 bases not matched to a gene. Germline lookup yields CDR1 MNHNY and CDR2 SVGAGI (reference sequence). The CDR3 is 16 amino acids. This CDR3 is CASSYPGTGVTDTQYF. The DNA for the CDR3 is TGTGCCAGCAGTTACCCCGGGACAGGGGTCACAGATACGCAGTATTTT.

The rearrangement links TRBV7-9 to TRBJ2-7, with 7 nucleotides matching TRBD2. This CDR3 region has 13 residues. Germline lookup yields CDR1 SEHNR and CDR2 FQNEAQ (reference sequence). Unmatched junction bases numbered 7, after V lost 7 bases and J lost 4 bases. The CDR3 protein is CASTGGSLYEQYF. The CDR3, as DNA: TGTGCCAGCACGGGCGGGAGTCTGTACGAGCAGTACTTC.

To note about this clone: The junction departs from the called germline gene at one end, perhaps through a read error. The sample contains more than one DNA sequence encoding this CDR3. The chain couples TRBV30 to TRBJ1-5, with D perhaps matching TRBD1 (6 bases). The CDR3 loop spans 14 amino acids. Per the germline V gene, CDR1 is GTSNPN and CDR2 is SVGIG (reference sequence). The CDR3, as DNA: TGTGCTTGGAGTGCAGGGGACGGCAATCAGCCCCAGCATTTT. This translates into CAWSAGDGNQPQHF.

The CDR3 sequence is CSLAGTSGTDTQYF. The CDR3 coding sequence is TGCAGCTTAGCCGGGACTAGCGGGACAGATACGCAGTATTTT. The chain employs TRBV29-1 and TRBJ2-3, with 12 bases lining up with TRBD2. The CDR3 is made up of 14 amino acids. With 8 bases clipped from V and 3 bases from J, the junction kept 6 bases outside the gene matches. The germline V gene has CDR1 SQVTM and CDR2 ANQGSEA.

The rearrangement uses TRBV5-1 and TRBJ2-7, with D tentatively TRBD1 (6 bases). CDR1 and CDR2 (germline): SGHRS, YFSETQ. This CDR3 comprises 12 residues. Trimming stripped 0 bases from V and 5 bases from J, with 6 bases between. The CDR3 sequence is CASSLGDNEQYF. CDR3 coding DNA: TGCGCCAGCAGCTTGGGGGACAACGAGCAGTACTTC.

This clone occurred a few times. The chain links TRBV2 to TRBJ2-7; TRBD2 is a possible D gene (6 bases). Germline V CDR1 and CDR2: SNHLY, FYNNEI. Trimming pared 5 bases from V and 0 bases from J, leaving 11 bases between. This CDR3 is built from 14 residues. CDR3: CASSRDSSSYEQYF. The CDR3 region has the DNA TGTGCCAGCAGTAGGGACTCTTCCTCCTACGAGCAGTACTTC. The variable domain in full, with the rest retrieved from reference TRBV2 and TRBJ2-7, is EPEVTQTPSHQVTQMGQEVILRCVPISNHLYFYWYRQILGQKVEFLVSFYNNEISEKSEIFDDQFSVERPDGSNFTLKIRSTKLEDSAMYFCASSRDSSSYEQYFGPGTRLTVT.

The J gene is TRBJ2-1, the V gene TRBV27; D uncertain. CDR3 length: 12 residues. CDR1 MNHEY and CDR2 SMNVEV come from the germline V gene (reference sequence). V was cut by 3 bases and J by 8 bases, with 8 bases left in between. The CDR3 nucleotides are TGTGCCAGCAGTTTTCTAGGTGATGAGCAGTTCTTC. Residues: CASSFLGDEQFF.

The chain employs TRBV7-9 and TRBJ2-5; D unclear. V lost 3 bases and J 14 bases, leaving 4 bases between the germline ends. The CDR3 extends over 8 amino acids. Germline V gene sequence: CDR1 SEHNR, CDR2 FQNEAQ (reference sequence). The DNA of the CDR3 is TGTGCCAGCAGCTTTCAATACTTC. As protein: CASSFQYF.

This chain connects TRBV28 to TRBJ2-4; 7 bases line up with TRBD1. Per the germline V gene, CDR1 is MDHEN and CDR2 is SYDVKM. Trimming at V came to 7 bases and at J to 9 bases, leaving 12 bases not matched to a gene. The CDR3 runs to 14 residues. This chain's CDR3 is CASTPATGRSIQYF. Here the CDR3 DNA reads TGTGCCAGCACCCCCGCGACAGGGCGAAGCATTCAGTACTTC. The entire variable domain, with the rest obtained from reference TRBV28 and TRBJ2-4, is as follows: DVKVTQSSRYLVKRTGEKVFLECVQDMDHENMFWYRQDPGLGLRLIYFSYDVKMKEKGDIPEGYSVSREKKERFSLILESASTNQTSMYLCASTPATGRSIQYFGAGTRLSVL.

This sequence joins TRBV7-8 and TRBJ1-1; D might be TRBD1 (5 bases). The V end lost 5 bases, the J end lost 5 bases, and 21 bases lay between the germline ends. The CDR3 spans 16 residues. Germline CDR1 reads SGHVS; CDR2 reads FQNEAQ. The CDR3 nucleotides read TGTGCCAGCAGCCCCGGTAGGTCAGGGATAGTTACTGAAGCTTTCTTT. It is translated as CASSPGRSGIVTEAFF. The full variable domain, its missing parts supplied by reference TRBV7-8 and TRBJ1-1, is GAGVSQSPRYKVAKRGQDVALRCDPISGHVSLFWYQQALGQGPEFLTYFQNEAQLDKSGLPSDRFFAERPEGSVSTLKIQRTQQEDSAVYLCASSPGRSGIVTEAFFGQGTRLTVV.

This chain joins TRBV29-1 and TRBJ1-2; TRBD1 agrees at 7 bases. CDR3 length equals 14 residues. Germline V lookup: CDR1 SQVTM, CDR2 ANQGSEA. Trimming at V came to 3 bases and at J to 4 bases, leaving 8 bases not matched to a gene. CDR3 nucleotides: TGCAGCGTTGAGGGACAGCCCCCGTCCTATGGCTACACCTTC. Encoded protein: CSVEGQPPSYGYTF.

The chain uses TRBV7-9 and TRBJ2-3; the match to TRBD1 covers 7 bases. CDR3 length equals 15 residues. The germline V gene has CDR1 SEHNR and CDR2 FQNEAQ (reference sequence). The V gene end was trimmed by 1 base and the J gene end by 5 bases; junction bases not matched to a gene: 6. Here the CDR3 DNA reads TGTGCCAGCAGCTTAGGGACAGGTTATGTAGATACGCAGTATTTT. Translating it yields CASSLGTGYVDTQYF. Using reference TRBV7-9 and TRBJ2-3 for the parts outside the CDR3, the full variable domain is DTGVSQNPRHKITKRGQNVTFRCDPISEHNRLYWYRQTLGQGPEFLTYFQNEAQLEKSRLLSDRFSAERPKGSFSTLEIQRTEQGDSAMYLCASSLGTGYVDTQYFGPGTRLTVL.

This chain joins TRBV4-2 and TRBJ2-5; 7 bases are a match to TRBD2. J gave up 2 bases and V 3 bases, and 3 bases lay outside the gene matches. From germline, CDR1 is LGHNA and CDR2 YNFKEQ. CDR3 length: 14 residues. The chain's CDR3 is CASSHRAGQETQYF. CDR3 in DNA: TGTGCCAGCAGCCACAGAGCGGGACAAGAGACCCAGTACTTC.

This clone was found once. The CDR3 DNA follows: TGTGCCAGCAGGGGGACAGGGGAGAACACTGAAGCTTTCTTT. Its translation: CASRGTGENTEAFF. The genes are TRBV28 and TRBJ1-1, with 10 positions matching TRBD1. Germline CDR1 reads MDHEN; CDR2 reads SYDVKM. The CDR3 runs 14 residues. V shed 6 bases and J 1 base; nucleotides not matched to a gene: 2.

V usage is TRBV28 and J usage is TRBJ2-3, with 11 nucleotides matching TRBD2. V lost 6 bases and J lost 1; bases outside the gene matches: 3. CDR1 and CDR2 from the germline V gene are MDHEN and SYDVKM. The CDR3 totals 15 residues. DNA of the CDR3: TGTGCCAGCAGGGGGGGACTAGCGGGCACAGATACGCAGTATTTT. Protein product: CASRGGLAGTDTQYF. The complete variable domain, with remaining parts taken from reference TRBV28 and TRBJ2-3, reads DVKVTQSSRYLVKRTGEKVFLECVQDMDHENMFWYRQDPGLGLRLIYFSYDVKMKEKGDIPEGYSVSREKKERFSLILESASTNQTSMYLCASRGGLAGTDTQYFGPGTRLTVL.

The chain has TRBV5-1 and TRBJ2-7; D gene ambiguous. The CDR3 sequence is 14 residues long. Germline-derived CDR1 and CDR2 are SGHRS and YFSETQ. Trimming took off 7 bases at V and 3 bases at J, with 17 bases between the two ends. In DNA, the CDR3 is TGCGCCAGCTTTAACCCCGGAGACCACTACGAGCAGTACTTC. This codes for CASFNPGDHYEQYF. The full variable domain, with the rest looked up from reference TRBV5-1 and TRBJ2-7, is KAGVTQTPRYLIKTRGQQVTLSCSPISGHRSVSWYQQTPGQGLQFLFEYFSETQRNKGNFPGRFSGRQFSNSRSEMNVSTLELGDSALYLCASFNPGDHYEQYFGPGTRLTVT.

This chain connects TRBV15 to TRBJ2-1; the match to TRBD2 covers 9 bases. With V trimmed by 2 bases and J by 9 bases, 17 bases remained unmatched. In germline, CDR1 is LNHNV, CDR2 YYDKDF (reference sequence). The CDR3 consists of 18 residues. CDR3 amino acids: CATSRSRPGLANYLEQFF. In nucleotides, the CDR3 is TGTGCCACCAGCAGATCCCGACCGGGACTAGCAAATTATCTTGAGCAGTTCTTC.

This sequence joins TRBV27 and TRBJ1-1, with no clear D. The CDR3 is 13 residues long. V dropped 0 bases and J dropped 1 base, with 3 bases sitting between them. In germline, CDR1 is MNHEY, CDR2 SMNVEV (reference sequence). The chain's CDR3 is CASSLSRNTEAFF. The CDR3 region has the DNA TGTGCCAGCAGTTTATCCAGGAACACTGAAGCTTTCTTT.

The chain uses TRBV6-1 and TRBJ2-3; 8 bases align to TRBD1. Trimming removed 4 bases from V and 3 bases from J; junction bases left unmatched: 9. The CDR3 length is 16 residues. Germline V gives CDR1 MNHNS, CDR2 SASEGT. The CDR3, as DNA: TGTGCCAGCAGTGGCGGACAGGGATGGAGGACAGATACGCAGTATTTT. Translated, it gives CASSGGQGWRTDTQYF.

This clone has just one count. The genes are TRBV29-1 and TRBJ2-7; TRBD2 aligns across 10 bases. The V and J ends lost 2 bases and 2 bases, in that order; junction bases with no gene match: 3. The V gene's germline CDR1 is SQVTM and CDR2 ANQGSEA. The CDR3 is made up of 14 amino acids. Here the CDR3 reads CSVELTSGPYEQYF. In DNA form, the CDR3 reads TGCAGCGTTGAATTGACTAGCGGGCCCTACGAGCAGTACTTC.